The 23 T cell receptor beta chains in this list originate from one sample, sequenced in a study. The sorted Tregs were CD4+CD25+CD127-/low cells. Adaptor-ligated barcode primers were used to amplify TRBV12-4/TRBJ1-2 clonotypes. Using its own MiXCR run on the multiplex PCR reads, TCRdb lists one record per CDR3 protein. The sample lists over 2,000 distinct CDR3 sequences; 0.85% to 1.2% were seen once. The sequenced sample was tumor-infiltrating Tregs sorted from the breast tumor. Receptors were obtained from a female donor with breast cancer.

This clonotype is categorized as medium-sized. The chain recombines TRBV12-3 or TRBV12-4 with TRBJ1-2; TRBD1 matches 8 bases. The V gene end was trimmed by 7 bases and the J gene end by 8 bases; junction bases not matched to a gene: 9. This CDR3 is built from 13 residues. The CDR3 nucleotides read TGTGCCAGCACCCAGGACAGGGTGTACGGCTACACCTTC. Its protein is CASTQDRVYGYTF.

This clonotype qualifies as medium-sized. This chain links TRBV12-3 or TRBV12-4 with TRBJ1-2; the D gene is possibly TRBD1 (5 bases). V dropped 3 bases and J dropped 4 bases, with 12 bases sitting between them. This CDR3 spans 14 amino acids. CDR3 region: CASSFGTETYGYTF. The DNA of the CDR3 is TGTGCCAGCAGTTTTGGGACGGAAACCTATGGCTACACCTTC.

This clonotype ranks as medium-sized. The rearrangement joins TRBV12-3 or TRBV12-4 to TRBJ1-2, with 7 nucleotides matching TRBD1. V dropped 5 bases and J dropped 6; count of bases not matched to a gene: 9. CDR3 length: 14 amino acids. The DNA of the CDR3 is TGTGCCAGCAGTGCTACCGGGACAGTTAATGGCTACACCTTC. Its translation: CASSATGTVNGYTF.

The chain is built from TRBV12-3 or TRBV12-4 and TRBJ1-2, with D hard to call. V was pared by 5 bases and J by 1 base, with 17 bases between. The CDR3 is made up of 16 amino acids. CDR3 nucleotide sequence: TGTGCCAGCAGTCCTTTAAGATCGAGAGTTAACTATGGCTACACCTTC. Translation: CASSPLRSRVNYGYTF.

This clonotype came up a few times. This chain connects TRBV12-3 or TRBV12-4 to TRBJ1-2; D is unclear. This CDR3 region has 14 residues. Trimming left V 8 bases short and J 0 bases short, with 13 bases between. Here the CDR3 reads CASFSQPPNYGYTF. CDR3 bases: TGTGCCAGCTTTAGCCAGCCTCCTAACTATGGCTACACCTTC.

There are many counts of this clonotype. This chain uses TRBV12-3 or TRBV12-4 with TRBJ1-2, with D unresolved. V dropped 6 bases and J dropped 0 bases, with 14 bases sitting between them. The CDR3 has 15 amino acids. DNA of the CDR3: TGTGCCAGCAGCTTTAGTAACAGAGCTAACTATGGCTACACCTTC. Protein product: CASSFSNRANYGYTF.

This clonotype is medium-sized (0.01 to 0.1%) by share. The chain uses TRBV12-3 or TRBV12-4 and TRBJ1-2; 7 nucleotides line up with TRBD1. The CDR3 is 13 amino acids. V trimming: 5 bases; J trimming: 7 bases; junction bases outside the gene matches: 7. The CDR3 reads CASSDDRVSGYTF. CDR3 coding DNA: TGTGCCAGCAGTGACGACAGGGTCTCTGGCTACACCTTC.

This clonotype is labeled as medium-sized. The rearrangement joins TRBV12-3 or TRBV12-4 to TRBJ1-2, with unresolved D. Trimming cost V 0 bases and J 4 bases, with 12 bases left between them. The CDR3 has 15 residues. The CDR3 bases are TGTGCCAGCAGTTTAGCGCTCGGCAGCAGCTATGGCTACACCTTC. Translation gives CASSLALGSSYGYTF.

This clonotype is deemed medium-sized. The rearrangement joins TRBV12-3 or TRBV12-4 to TRBJ1-2; D unclear. This CDR3 has 15 amino acids. The V and J ends lost 5 bases and 0 bases respectively, with 13 bases between them. The chain's CDR3 is CASSPGLLTNYGYTF. CDR3 DNA: TGTGCCAGCAGTCCAGGACTGTTAACTAACTATGGCTACACCTTC.

This clonotype is hyperexpanded in the sample. The chain's CDR3 is CASSPGQGMGYTF. CDR3 nucleotide sequence: TGTGCCAGCAGTCCCGGACAGGGTATGGGCTACACCTTC. The chain couples TRBV12-3 or TRBV12-4 to TRBJ1-2, with 8 nucleotides matching TRBD1. J was trimmed by 8 bases and V by 5 bases; bases with no gene match: 7. The CDR3 covers 13 residues.

This clonotype is labeled as medium-sized (0.01 to 0.1%). The rearrangement joins TRBV12-3 or TRBV12-4 to TRBJ1-2; 9 bases align to TRBD1. This CDR3 is 14 amino acids long. V lost 6 bases and J lost 8; bases outside the gene matches: 10. This CDR3 reads CASSWDRVVAGYTF. DNA of the CDR3: TGTGCCAGCAGCTGGGACAGGGTGGTCGCGGGCTACACCTTC.

This clonotype is medium-sized (0.01 to 0.1%). The chain employs TRBV12-3 or TRBV12-4 and TRBJ1-2; unclear D gene. V lost 3 bases and J 7 bases, leaving 9 bases between the germline ends. The CDR3 contains 12 residues. This CDR3 reads CASSLEGFGYTF. The CDR3 DNA reads as TGTGCCAGCAGTTTGGAAGGGTTTGGCTACACCTTC.

This clonotype was observed at least ten times. V is TRBV12-3 or TRBV12-4 and J is TRBJ1-2; D not resolved. There are 12 residues in the CDR3. The ends were cut back, 5 bases at V and 8 bases at J, with 12 bases in the middle. The CDR3 loop reads CASSELRKGYTF. CDR3 DNA sequence: TGTGCCAGCAGTGAACTTAGAAAGGGCTACACCTTC.

This clonotype is deemed medium-sized. The chain combines TRBV12-3 or TRBV12-4 with TRBJ1-2; no clear D. V gave up 8 bases and J gave up 3 bases, with 13 bases separating them. There are 13 residues in the CDR3. The CDR3 nucleotides are TGTGCCAGCCGCCCGGGGTTGGACTATGGCTACACCTTC. Translating it yields CASRPGLDYGYTF.

This clonotype is medium-sized in the sample. The rearrangement links TRBV12-3 or TRBV12-4 to TRBJ1-2; a weak D match, TRBD1 (6 bases). This CDR3 has 13 residues. V was cut by 7 bases and J by 5 bases, with 14 bases left in between. CDR3 protein: CASTQTGLYGYTF. The DNA of the CDR3 is TGTGCCAGCACCCAAACAGGGTTATATGGCTACACCTTC.

By proportion, this clonotype is medium-sized. This chain joins TRBV12-3 or TRBV12-4 and TRBJ1-2; D gene uncertain. Deletions cut 4 bases from V and 8 bases from J, with 14 bases between. This CDR3 is built from 13 residues. CDR3 in amino acids: CASSWTSMRGYTF. The CDR3 coding sequence is TGTGCCAGCAGTTGGACCTCCATGCGGGGCTACACCTTC.

The table lists this clonotype with a few counts. The genes are TRBV12-3 or TRBV12-4 and TRBJ1-2; TRBD1 might be the D (6 bases). V lost 6 bases, J lost 6 bases, and 11 bases lay in between. The CDR3 is 12 residues long. CDR3 residues: CASSRTVHGYTF. In DNA, the CDR3 is TGTGCCAGCAGCCGGACAGTCCATGGCTACACCTTC.

By its share, this clonotype is medium-sized. The chain couples TRBV12-3 or TRBV12-4 to TRBJ1-2, with D unclear. V shed 1 base and J shed 3 bases, with 6 bases lying between them. CDR3 length: 13 residues. DNA for the CDR3: TGTGCCAGCAGTTTAGGCAGATACTATGGCTACACCTTC. Its protein is CASSLGRYYGYTF.

This clonotype was seen many times. The chain employs TRBV12-3 or TRBV12-4 and TRBJ1-2; tentative D call: TRBD1 (5 bases). There are 15 residues in the CDR3. V lost 3 bases and J lost 0, with 11 bases in between. The CDR3 reads CASSLGTAANYGYTF. CDR3 DNA sequence: TGTGCCAGCAGTTTGGGGACGGCCGCTAACTATGGCTACACCTTC.

This clonotype counts as medium-sized. The rearrangement joins TRBV12-3 or TRBV12-4 to TRBJ1-2; D not certain. V lost 3 bases to trimming and J lost 7 bases, with 9 bases between them. This CDR3 contains 12 residues. CDR3 sequence (DNA): TGTGCCAGCAGTTTGGCGGTTCGTGGCTACACCTTC. Translation: CASSLAVRGYTF.

This clonotype is medium-sized within its sample. The chain couples TRBV12-3 or TRBV12-4 to TRBJ1-2; D gene uncertain. This CDR3 contains 15 residues. V lost 7 bases to trimming and J lost 0 bases, with 15 bases between them. This CDR3 is CASTLLPVANYGYTF. The CDR3 nucleotides are TGTGCCAGCACCCTATTGCCGGTAGCTAACTATGGCTACACCTTC.

This clonotype was seen many times. The chain couples TRBV12-3 or TRBV12-4 to TRBJ1-2; D remains unclear. V lost 3 bases and J lost 2, with 10 bases in between. This CDR3 comprises 14 residues. In nucleotides, the CDR3 is TGTGCCAGCAGTTTGCAGATATCCAACTATGGCTACACCTTC. This gives the protein CASSLQISNYGYTF.

The chain has TRBV12-3 or TRBV12-4 and TRBJ1-2, with D possibly TRBD1 on 5 matching bases. Deletions cut 6 bases from V and 0 bases from J, with 14 bases between. The CDR3 contains 15 residues. The CDR3 nucleotides are TGTGCCAGCAGCGCGAGGGACGGATCTAACTATGGCTACACCTTC. The encoded protein is CASSARDGSNYGYTF.